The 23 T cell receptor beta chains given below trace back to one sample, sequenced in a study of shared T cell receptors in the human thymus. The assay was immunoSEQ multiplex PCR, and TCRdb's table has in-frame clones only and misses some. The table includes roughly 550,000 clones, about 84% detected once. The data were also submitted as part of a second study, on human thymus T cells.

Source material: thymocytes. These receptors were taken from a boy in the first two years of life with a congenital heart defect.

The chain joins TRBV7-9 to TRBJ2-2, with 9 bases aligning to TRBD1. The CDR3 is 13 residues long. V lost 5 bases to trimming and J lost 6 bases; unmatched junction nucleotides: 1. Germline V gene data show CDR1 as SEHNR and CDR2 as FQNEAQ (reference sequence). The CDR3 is CASSHRGPGELFF. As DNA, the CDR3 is TGTGCCAGCAGCCACAGGGGGCCCGGGGAGCTGTTTTTT.

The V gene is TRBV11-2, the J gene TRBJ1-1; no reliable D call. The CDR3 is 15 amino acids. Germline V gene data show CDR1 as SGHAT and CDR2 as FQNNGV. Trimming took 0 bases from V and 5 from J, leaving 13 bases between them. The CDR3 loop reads CASSLDPRGGTEAFF. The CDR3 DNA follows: TGTGCCAGCAGCTTAGATCCCCGGGGAGGGACTGAAGCTTTCTTT.

Here the CDR3 DNA reads TGCGCCAGCAGCCAAGCAACAGGGTCTAAGGGCTACACCTTC. Translation: CASSQATGSKGYTF. The chain carries TRBV4-3 and TRBJ1-2; D possibly corresponds to TRBD1 (6 bases). The V end lost 1 base, the J end lost 8 bases, and 14 bases lay between the germline ends. Per germline, CDR1 LGHNA and CDR2 YSLEER. The CDR3 loop spans 14 amino acids.

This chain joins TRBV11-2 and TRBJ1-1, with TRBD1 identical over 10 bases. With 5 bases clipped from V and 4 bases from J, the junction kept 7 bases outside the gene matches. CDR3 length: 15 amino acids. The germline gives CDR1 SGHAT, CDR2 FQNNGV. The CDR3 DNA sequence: TGTGCCAGCAGCCCGACAGGGGGCTATGGCACTGAAGCTTTCTTT. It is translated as CASSPTGGYGTEAFF.

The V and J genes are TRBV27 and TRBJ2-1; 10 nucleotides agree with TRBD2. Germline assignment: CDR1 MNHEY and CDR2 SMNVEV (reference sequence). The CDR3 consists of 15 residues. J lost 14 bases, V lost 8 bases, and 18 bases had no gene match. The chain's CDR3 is CASRRGRLASGSEFF. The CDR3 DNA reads TGTGCCAGCCGCAGGGGGCGATTGGCTAGCGGGAGTGAGTTCTTC.

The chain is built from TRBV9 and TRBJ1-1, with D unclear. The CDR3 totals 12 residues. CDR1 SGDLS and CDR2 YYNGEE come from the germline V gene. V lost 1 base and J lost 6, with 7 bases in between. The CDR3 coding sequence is TGTGCCAGCAGCGTACGGGATTCTGAAGCTTTCTTT. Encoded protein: CASSVRDSEAFF.

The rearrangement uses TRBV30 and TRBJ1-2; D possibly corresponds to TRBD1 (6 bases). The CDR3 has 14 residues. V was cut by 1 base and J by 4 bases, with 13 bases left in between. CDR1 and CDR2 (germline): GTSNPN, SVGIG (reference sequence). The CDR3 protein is CAWSGGGASYGYTF. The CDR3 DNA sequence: TGTGCCTGGAGTGGGGGGGGCGCCTCCTATGGCTACACCTTC.

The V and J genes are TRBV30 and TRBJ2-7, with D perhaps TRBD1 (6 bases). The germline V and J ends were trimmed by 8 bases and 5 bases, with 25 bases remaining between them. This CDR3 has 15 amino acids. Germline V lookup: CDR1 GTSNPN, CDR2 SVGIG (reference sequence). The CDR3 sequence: CAQRTRDTLEHEQYF. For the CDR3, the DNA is TGTGCCCAACGTACCCGGGACACCCTAGAACACGAGCAGTACTTC.

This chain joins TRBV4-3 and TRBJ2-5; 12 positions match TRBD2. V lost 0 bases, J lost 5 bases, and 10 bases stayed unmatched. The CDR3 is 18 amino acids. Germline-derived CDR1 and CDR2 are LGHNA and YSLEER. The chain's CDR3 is CASSQESSGRGYWETQYF. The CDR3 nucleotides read TGCGCCAGCAGCCAAGAATCTAGCGGGAGGGGGTATTGGGAGACCCAGTACTTC.

The CDR3 region has the DNA TGTGCCAGCAGCGGGGGACTGGGCTCACGCCTTAGCACAGATACGCAGTATTTT. Translated, it gives CASSGGLGSRLSTDTQYF. This rearrangement joins TRBV13 to TRBJ2-3; D possibly corresponds to TRBD2 (6 bases). Germline lookup yields CDR1 PRHDT and CDR2 FYEKMQ (reference sequence). V was pared by 5 bases and J by 0 bases, with 21 bases between. CDR3 size: 18 residues.

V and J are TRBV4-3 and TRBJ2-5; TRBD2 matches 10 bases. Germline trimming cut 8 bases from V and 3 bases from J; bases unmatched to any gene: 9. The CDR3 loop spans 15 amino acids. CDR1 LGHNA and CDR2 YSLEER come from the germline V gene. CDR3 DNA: TGCGCCAGCGCCGCGCTAGCGGGAGTAAAAGAGACCCAGTACTTC. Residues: CASAALAGVKETQYF.

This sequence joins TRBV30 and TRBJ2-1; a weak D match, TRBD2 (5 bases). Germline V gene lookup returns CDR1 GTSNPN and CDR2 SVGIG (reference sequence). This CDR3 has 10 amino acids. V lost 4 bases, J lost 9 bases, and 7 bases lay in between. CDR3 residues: CAWTGSEQFF. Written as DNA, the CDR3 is TGTGCCTGGACTGGGAGTGAGCAGTTCTTC. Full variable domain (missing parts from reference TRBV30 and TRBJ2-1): SQTIHQWPATLVQPVGSPLSLECTVEGTSNPNLYWYRQAAGRGLQLLFYSVGIGQISSEVPQNLSASRPQDRQFILSSKKLLLSDSGFYLCAWTGSEQFFGPGTRLTVL.

The DNA of the CDR3 is TGTGCCAGCAGCTTCGCCGGGAGGGACTATGGCTACACCTTC. It translates to CASSFAGRDYGYTF. The chain is built from TRBV5-6 and TRBJ1-2; unclear D gene. Germline V gene data show CDR1 as SGHDT and CDR2 as YYEEEE. The CDR3 runs to 14 residues. The ends were cut back, 2 bases at V and 3 bases at J, with 11 bases in the middle.

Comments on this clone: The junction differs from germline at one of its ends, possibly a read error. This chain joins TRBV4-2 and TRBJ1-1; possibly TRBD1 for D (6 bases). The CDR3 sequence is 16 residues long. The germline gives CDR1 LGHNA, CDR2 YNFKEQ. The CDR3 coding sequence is TGTGCCGGCAGCCAAGACCTCAGGGGTCGGTACACTGAAGCTTTCTTT. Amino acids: CAGSQDLRGRYTEAFF.

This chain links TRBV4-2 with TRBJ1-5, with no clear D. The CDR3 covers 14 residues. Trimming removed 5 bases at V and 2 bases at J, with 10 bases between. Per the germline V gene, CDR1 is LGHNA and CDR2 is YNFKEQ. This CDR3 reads CASSIHQGNQPQHF. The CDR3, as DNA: TGTGCCAGCAGCATCCACCAGGGCAATCAGCCCCAGCATTTT.

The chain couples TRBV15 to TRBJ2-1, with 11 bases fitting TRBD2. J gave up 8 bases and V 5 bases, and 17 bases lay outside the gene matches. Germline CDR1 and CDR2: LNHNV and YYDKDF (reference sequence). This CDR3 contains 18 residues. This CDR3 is CATSYRGLAGGRRDEQFF. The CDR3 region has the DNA TGTGCCACCAGCTACCGAGGGCTAGCGGGAGGTCGGAGAGATGAGCAGTTCTTC.

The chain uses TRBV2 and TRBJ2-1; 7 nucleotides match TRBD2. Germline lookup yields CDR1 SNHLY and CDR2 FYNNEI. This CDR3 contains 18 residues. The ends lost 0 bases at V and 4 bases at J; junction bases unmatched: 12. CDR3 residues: CASSEALLADDGYNEQFF. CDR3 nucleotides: TGTGCCAGCAGTGAAGCGCTTCTAGCGGACGACGGTTACAATGAGCAGTTCTTC.

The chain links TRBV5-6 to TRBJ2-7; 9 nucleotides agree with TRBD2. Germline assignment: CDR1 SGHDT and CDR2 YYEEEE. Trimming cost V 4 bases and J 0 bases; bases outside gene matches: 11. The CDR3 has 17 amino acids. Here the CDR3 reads CASSRAPPGLASYEQYF. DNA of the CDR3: TGTGCCAGCAGCCGGGCCCCTCCGGGACTAGCCTCCTACGAGCAGTACTTC.

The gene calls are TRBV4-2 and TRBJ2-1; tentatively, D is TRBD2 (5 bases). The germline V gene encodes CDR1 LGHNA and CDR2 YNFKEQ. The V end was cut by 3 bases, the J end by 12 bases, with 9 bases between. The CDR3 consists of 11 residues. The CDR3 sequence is CASSHLAGQFF. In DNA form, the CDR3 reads TGTGCCAGCAGCCACCTAGCTGGGCAGTTCTTC.

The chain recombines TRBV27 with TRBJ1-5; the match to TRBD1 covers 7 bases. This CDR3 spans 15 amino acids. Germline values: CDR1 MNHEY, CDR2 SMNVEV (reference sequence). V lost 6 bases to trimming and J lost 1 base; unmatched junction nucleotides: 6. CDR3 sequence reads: CASRHRQGSNQPQHF. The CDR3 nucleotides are TGTGCCAGCAGACACAGACAGGGAAGCAATCAGCCCCAGCATTTT.

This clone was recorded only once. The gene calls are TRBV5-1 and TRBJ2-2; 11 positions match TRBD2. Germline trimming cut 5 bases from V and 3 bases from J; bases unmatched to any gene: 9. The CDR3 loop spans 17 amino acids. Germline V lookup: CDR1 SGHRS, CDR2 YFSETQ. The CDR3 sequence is CASSPTRLAGHTGELFF. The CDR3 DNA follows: TGCGCCAGCAGTCCGACCAGACTAGCGGGACACACCGGGGAGCTGTTTTTT.

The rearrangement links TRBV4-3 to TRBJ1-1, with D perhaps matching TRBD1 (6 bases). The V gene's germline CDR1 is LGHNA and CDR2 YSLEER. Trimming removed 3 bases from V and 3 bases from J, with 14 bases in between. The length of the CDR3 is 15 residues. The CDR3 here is CASSQQTGRDTEAFF. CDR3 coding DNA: TGCGCCAGCAGCCAGCAGACAGGTCGGGACACTGAAGCTTTCTTT.

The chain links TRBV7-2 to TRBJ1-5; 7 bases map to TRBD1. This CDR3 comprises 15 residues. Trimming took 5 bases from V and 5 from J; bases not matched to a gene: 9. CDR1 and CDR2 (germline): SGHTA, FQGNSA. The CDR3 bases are TGTGCCAGCAGCCCCCGGGACAGTGTTGATCAGCCCCAGCATTTT. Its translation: CASSPRDSVDQPQHF.